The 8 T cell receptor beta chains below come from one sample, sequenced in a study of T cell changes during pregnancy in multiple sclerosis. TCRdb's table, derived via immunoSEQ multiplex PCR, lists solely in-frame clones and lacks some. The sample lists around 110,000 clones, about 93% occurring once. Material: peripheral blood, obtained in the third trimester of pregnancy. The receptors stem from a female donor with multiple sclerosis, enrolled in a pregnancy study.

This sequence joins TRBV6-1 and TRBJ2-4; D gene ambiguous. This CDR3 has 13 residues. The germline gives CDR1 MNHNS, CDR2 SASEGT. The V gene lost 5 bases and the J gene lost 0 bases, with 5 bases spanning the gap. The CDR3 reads CASSPGAKNIQYF. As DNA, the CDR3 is TGTGCCAGCAGTCCGGGAGCCAAAAACATTCAGTACTTC.

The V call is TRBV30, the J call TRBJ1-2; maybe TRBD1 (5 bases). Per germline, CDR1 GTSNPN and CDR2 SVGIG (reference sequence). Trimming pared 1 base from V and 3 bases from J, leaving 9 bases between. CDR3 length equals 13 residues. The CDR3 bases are TGTGCCTGGAGTGCAAGACAGTACTATGGCTACACCTTC. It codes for CAWSARQYYGYTF. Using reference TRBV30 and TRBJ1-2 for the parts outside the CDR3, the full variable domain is SQTIHQWPATLVQPVGSPLSLECTVEGTSNPNLYWYRQAAGRGLQLLFYSVGIGQISSEVPQNLSASRPQDRQFILSSKKLLLSDSGFYLCAWSARQYYGYTFGSGTRLTVV.

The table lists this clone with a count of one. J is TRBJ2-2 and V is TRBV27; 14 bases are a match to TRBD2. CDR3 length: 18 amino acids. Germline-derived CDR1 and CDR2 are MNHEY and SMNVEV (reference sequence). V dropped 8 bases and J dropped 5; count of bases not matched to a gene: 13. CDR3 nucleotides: TGTGCCAGCTGCCACGGACTAGCGGGAGGTCCAGGAACCGGGGAGCTGTTTTTT. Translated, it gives CASCHGLAGGPGTGELFF.

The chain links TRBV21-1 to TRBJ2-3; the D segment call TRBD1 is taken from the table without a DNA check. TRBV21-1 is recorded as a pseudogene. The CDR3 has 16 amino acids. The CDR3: CASSESTGFCADTQYF. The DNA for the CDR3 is TGTGCCAGCAGCGAATCGACAGGGTTTTGCGCAGATACGCAGTATTTT.

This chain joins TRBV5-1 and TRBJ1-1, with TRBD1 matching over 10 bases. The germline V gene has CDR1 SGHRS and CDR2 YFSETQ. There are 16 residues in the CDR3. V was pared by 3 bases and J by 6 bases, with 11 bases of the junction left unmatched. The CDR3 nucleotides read TGCGCCAGCAGCTCAAGGACAGGGGGGTTGATCGCTGAAGCTTTCTTT. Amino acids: CASSSRTGGLIAEAFF.

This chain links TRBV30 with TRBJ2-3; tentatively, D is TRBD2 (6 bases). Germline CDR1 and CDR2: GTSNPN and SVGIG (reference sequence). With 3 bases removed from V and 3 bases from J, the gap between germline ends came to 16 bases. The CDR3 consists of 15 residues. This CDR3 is CAWRPRESATDTQYF. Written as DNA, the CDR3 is TGTGCCTGGAGGCCCCGGGAGTCTGCGACAGATACGCAGTATTTT. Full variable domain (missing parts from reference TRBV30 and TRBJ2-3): SQTIHQWPATLVQPVGSPLSLECTVEGTSNPNLYWYRQAAGRGLQLLFYSVGIGQISSEVPQNLSASRPQDRQFILSSKKLLLSDSGFYLCAWRPRESATDTQYFGPGTRLTVL.

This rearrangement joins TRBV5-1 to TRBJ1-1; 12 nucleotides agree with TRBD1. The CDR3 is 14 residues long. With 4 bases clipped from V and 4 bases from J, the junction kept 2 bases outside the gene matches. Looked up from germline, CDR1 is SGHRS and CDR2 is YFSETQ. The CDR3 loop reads CASSLGQGATEAFF. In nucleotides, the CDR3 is TGCGCCAGCAGCCTGGGACAGGGGGCCACTGAAGCTTTCTTT. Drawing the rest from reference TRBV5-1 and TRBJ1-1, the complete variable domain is KAGVTQTPRYLIKTRGQQVTLSCSPISGHRSVSWYQQTPGQGLQFLFEYFSETQRNKGNFPGRFSGRQFSNSRSEMNVSTLELGDSALYLCASSLGQGATEAFFGQGTRLTVV.

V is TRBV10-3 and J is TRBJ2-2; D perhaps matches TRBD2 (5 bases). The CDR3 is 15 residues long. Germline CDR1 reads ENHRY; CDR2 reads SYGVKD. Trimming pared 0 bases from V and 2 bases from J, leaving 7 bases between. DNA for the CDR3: TGTGCCATCAGTGAGTCCGGGGTTAACACCGGGGAGCTGTTTTTT. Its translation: CAISESGVNTGELFF.